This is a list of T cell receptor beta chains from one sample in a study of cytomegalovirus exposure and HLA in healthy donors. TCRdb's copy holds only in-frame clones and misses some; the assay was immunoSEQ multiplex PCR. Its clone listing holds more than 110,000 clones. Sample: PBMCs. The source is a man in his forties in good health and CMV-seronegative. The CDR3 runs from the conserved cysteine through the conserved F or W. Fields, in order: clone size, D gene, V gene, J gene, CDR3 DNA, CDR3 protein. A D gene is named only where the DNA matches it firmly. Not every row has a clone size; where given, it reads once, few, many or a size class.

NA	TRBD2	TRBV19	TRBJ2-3	TGTGCCACCCTCGAAAGCGGGGGGTTCACAGATACGCAGTATTTT	CATLESGGFTDTQYF
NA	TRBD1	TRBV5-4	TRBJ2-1	TGTGCCAGCAGCTCTTCCAGGGGGCTGGTTGAGCAGTTCTTC	CASSSSRGLVEQFF
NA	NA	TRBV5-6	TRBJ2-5	TGTGCCAGCAGCTCTGGGCCCCTGTCCGTGGAGACCCAGTACTTC	CASSSGPLSVETQYF
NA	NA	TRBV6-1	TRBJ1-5	TGTGCCAGCAGTGATACCGGTCCAAATCAGCCCCAGCATTTT	CASSDTGPNQPQHF
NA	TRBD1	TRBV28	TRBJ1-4	TGTGCCAGCAGAACCCGGGACAGGGCCCTAGGGGAAAAACTGTTTTTT	CASRTRDRALGEKLFF
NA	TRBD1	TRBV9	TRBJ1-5	TGTGCCAGCAGCGCACCGGGACAGAGGCAGCCCCAGCATTTT	CASSAPGQRQPQHF
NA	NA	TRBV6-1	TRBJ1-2	TGTGCCAGTTGGGGCGCCTCTGGCTACACCTTC	CASWGASGYTF
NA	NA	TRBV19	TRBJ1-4	TGTGCCAGTAAAGATTTGTCGGCGGGTGATGAAAAACTGTTTTTT	CASKDLSAGDEKLFF
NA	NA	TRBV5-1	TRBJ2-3	TGCGCCAGCAGCGCGCCGACTATGGCTAGCACAGATACGCAGTATTTT	CASSAPTMASTDTQYF
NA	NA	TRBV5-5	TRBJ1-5	TGTGCCAGCAGCTTGAGAGGTGATCAGCCCCAGCATTTT	CASSLRGDQPQHF
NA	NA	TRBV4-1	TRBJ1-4	TGCGCCAGCAGCCAAGGTAGAGGGACAACTAATGAAAAACTGTTTTTT	CASSQGRGTTNEKLFF
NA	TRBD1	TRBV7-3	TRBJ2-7	TGTGCCAGCAGCTTAAGCGGGACAGGGTACAACGAGCAGTACTTC	CASSLSGTGYNEQYF
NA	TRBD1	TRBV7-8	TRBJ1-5	TGTGCCAGCAGCTTAGGGCAGGGGGCTGGTCAGCCCCAGCATTTT	CASSLGQGAGQPQHF
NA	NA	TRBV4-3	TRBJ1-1	TGCGCCAGCAGCCAAGCCGTGAGGCGGGAGGCTTTCTTT	CASSQAVRREAFF
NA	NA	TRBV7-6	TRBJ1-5	TGTGCCAGCAGCTTAAACGCGAACAGCAATCAGCCCCAGCATTTT	CASSLNANSNQPQHF
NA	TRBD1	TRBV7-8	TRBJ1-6	TGTGCCAGCAGCCTACAGGGGGCGAAAGCCTCCTATAATTCACCCCTCCACTTT	CASSLQGAKASYNSPLHF
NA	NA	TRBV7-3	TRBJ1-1	TGTGCCAGCAGCCGAAGATACGACAGTGAAGCTTTCTTT	CASSRRYDSEAFF
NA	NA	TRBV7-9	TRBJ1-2	TGTGCCAGCAGCCCCGACGGAGAATATGGCTACACCTTC	CASSPDGEYGYTF
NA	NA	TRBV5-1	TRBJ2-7	TGCGCCAGCACCTCCGGGACACCAGGTTCCTACGAGCAGTACTTC	CASTSGTPGSYEQYF
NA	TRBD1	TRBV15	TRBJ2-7	TGTGCCACCAGCAGAGATCAGACAGGGGGAGGCGAGCAGTACTTC	CATSRDQTGGGEQYF
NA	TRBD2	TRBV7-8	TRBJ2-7	TGTGCCAGCAGCTTGACTAGCGGGAATACCTACGAGCAGTACTTC	CASSLTSGNTYEQYF
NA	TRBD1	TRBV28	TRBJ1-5	TGTGCCAGCAGTCCCCCAGGGGGGAGACAGCCCCAGCATTTT	CASSPPGGRQPQHF
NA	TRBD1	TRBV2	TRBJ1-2	TGTGCCAGCAGTACGGGTTGGGGACAGCCGAACTATGGCTACACCTTC	CASSTGWGQPNYGYTF
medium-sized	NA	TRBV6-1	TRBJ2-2	TGTGCCAGCAGTGAGTCTGGACAGTACGGGGAGCTGTTTTTT	CASSESGQYGELFF
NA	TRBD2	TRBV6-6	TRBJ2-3	TGTGCCAGCAGTTACTTTTCTAGCGGGGGTGCAGATACGCAGTATTTT	CASSYFSSGGADTQYF
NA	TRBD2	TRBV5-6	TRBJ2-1	TGTGCCAGCAGCTCGACTAGCGGGGGGACCTTAGGTATTGTCGAGCAGTTCTTC	CASSSTSGGTLGIVEQFF
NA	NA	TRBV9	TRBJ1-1	TGTGCCAGCAGCTCAGACACTGAAGCTTTCTTT	CASSSDTEAFF
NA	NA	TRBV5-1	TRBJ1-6	TGCGCCAGCAGCTTGGTCGGGGAAGGCTCACCCCTCCACTTT	CASSLVGEGSPLHF
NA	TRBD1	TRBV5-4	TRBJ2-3	TGTGCCACCCAGGGGTCTCTGACAGGGGGAACAGATACGCAGTATTTT	CATQGSLTGGTDTQYF
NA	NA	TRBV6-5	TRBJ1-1	TGTGCCAGCAGTTACCCAGGGACAACGGAAGCTTTCTTT	CASSYPGTTEAFF
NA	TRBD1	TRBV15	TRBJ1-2	TGTGCCACCAGCATTCGGACAGGGTCCTATGGCTACACCTTC	CATSIRTGSYGYTF
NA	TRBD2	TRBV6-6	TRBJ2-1	TGTGCCAGCAGCATCGGCGGGGGGCGGGGCAATGAGCAGTTCTTC	CASSIGGGRGNEQFF
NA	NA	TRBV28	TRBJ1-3	TGTGCCAGCAGTTTAGCATGGAGGTCAGCCTCTGGAAACACCATATATTTT	CASSLAWRSASGNTIYF
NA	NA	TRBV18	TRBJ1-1	TGTGCCAGCTCACCAAGAGAGTCAGGGTGGAACACTGAAGCTTTCTTT	CASSPRESGWNTEAFF
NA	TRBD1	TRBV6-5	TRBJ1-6	TGTGCCAGCAGTTATCGGACAGGGAGCAATAATTCACCCCTCCACTTT	CASSYRTGSNNSPLHF
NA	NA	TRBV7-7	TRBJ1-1	TGTGCCAGCAGCTTTTCAGGGGACACTGAAGCTTTCTTT	CASSFSGDTEAFF
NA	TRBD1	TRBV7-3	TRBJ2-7	TGTGCCAGCAGCTCGGACAGGGGAAGGTACGAGCAGTACTTC	CASSSDRGRYEQYF
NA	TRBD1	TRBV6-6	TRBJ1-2	TGTGCCAGCAGTTATACAGGGGATGGCTACACCTTC	CASSYTGDGYTF
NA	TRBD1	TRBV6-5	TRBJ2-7	TGTGCCAGCAGCCGGGACAGGGACTACGGGCAGTACTTC	CASSRDRDYGQYF
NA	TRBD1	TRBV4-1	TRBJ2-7	TGCGCCAGCAGCCAAGATCGGGTCAGGGGGTTGGAGGCGCAGTACTTC	CASSQDRVRGLEAQYF
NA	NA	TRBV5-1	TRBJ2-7	TGCGCCAGCAGCTTGAGCCTCGTTCCCTACGAGCAGTACTTC	CASSLSLVPYEQYF
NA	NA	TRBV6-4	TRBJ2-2	TGTGCCCCCGGGTGGATGTATCAGCACACCGGGGAGCTGTTTTTT	CAPGWMYQHTGELFF